These 31 T cell receptor beta chains came from one sample sequenced in a study of T cell responses to AZD1222 COVID-19 vaccine. Repertoires were generated with immunoSEQ multiplex PCR, while TCRdb's copy carries only in-frame clones and drops some. The table has about 60,000 clones, 85% seen once. Sequenced here: peripheral blood, sampled on day 0 of AZD1222 vaccination. The origin of the receptors is an adult in good health.

Judged by abundance, this clone is medium-sized. In nucleotides, the CDR3 is TGTGCCAGCAGGTCCGGGACAGGGGGGTATAGCAATCAGCCCCAGCATTTT. It translates to CASRSGTGGYSNQPQHF. The V call is TRBV28, the J call TRBJ1-5; 11 bases fit TRBD1. Germline CDR1 reads MDHEN; CDR2 reads SYDVKM. J lost 0 bases, V lost 6 bases, and 7 bases had no gene match. The CDR3 has 17 amino acids.

In its sample, this clone was seen a few times. This chain connects TRBV5-6 to TRBJ1-2; TRBD1 might be the D (5 bases). The CDR3 consists of 15 residues. Trimming took 2 bases from V and 8 from J, leaving 19 bases between them. Looked up from germline, CDR1 is SGHDT and CDR2 is YYEEEE. This chain's CDR3 is CASSFLSYGGEGYTF. The CDR3 region has the DNA TGTGCCAGCAGCTTCCTCAGTTACGGGGGAGAAGGCTACACCTTC. The whole variable domain, filled in from reference TRBV5-6 and TRBJ1-2, reads DAGVTQSPTHLIKTRGQQVTLRCSPKSGHDTVSWYQQALGQGPQFIFQYYEEEERQRGNFPDRFSGHQFPNYSSELNVNALLLGDSALYLCASSFLSYGGEGYTFGSGTRLTVV.

The chain links TRBV7-6 to TRBJ1-4; D not resolved. Germline values: CDR1 SGHVS, CDR2 FNYEAQ. CDR3 length: 15 amino acids. With 2 bases removed from V and 3 bases from J, the gap between germline ends came to 10 bases. The CDR3 coding sequence is TGTGCCAGCAGCTTATATGACACTCCTAATGAAAAACTGTTTTTT. Protein: CASSLYDTPNEKLFF.

This sequence joins TRBV10-3 and TRBJ1-2; 7 bases match TRBD1. V lost 7 bases to trimming and J lost 0 bases; unmatched junction nucleotides: 8. The CDR3 is 15 amino acids. CDR1 ENHRY and CDR2 SYGVKD come from the germline V gene. DNA for the CDR3: TGTGCCATCATGAGCGGGACAGCAGCTAACTATGGCTACACCTTC. This encodes CAIMSGTAANYGYTF.

The V gene is TRBV15, the J gene TRBJ1-1; 8 positions match TRBD1. J lost 4 bases, V lost 3 bases, and 7 bases had no gene match. The CDR3 is made up of 15 amino acids. Germline CDR1 LNHNV, CDR2 YYDKDF (reference sequence). This CDR3 reads CATSRGGQGGTEAFF. The DNA of the CDR3 is TGTGCCACCAGCAGGGGAGGACAGGGTGGCACTGAAGCTTTCTTT.

V and J are TRBV24-1 and TRBJ2-2; 9 bases are a match to TRBD1. The CDR3 is 13 residues long. The germline V gene has CDR1 KGHDR and CDR2 SFDVKD. The junction had 3 bases not matched to a gene; V was cut back by 7 bases and J by 7 bases. The CDR3 region has the DNA TGTGCCACCAGACAGGGGGCGAACGGGGAGCTGTTTTTT. This translates into CATRQGANGELFF.

The gene calls are TRBV2 and TRBJ2-3; TRBD2 aligns across 7 bases. V dropped 8 bases and J dropped 6; count of bases not matched to a gene: 17. CDR3 length: 16 amino acids. The germline V gene encodes CDR1 SNHLY and CDR2 FYNNEI. The CDR3 nucleotides are TGTGCCAGCCTCCTAACGAGGGGAGGGGATTCGGATACGCAGTATTTT. Its translation is CASLLTRGGDSDTQYF.

The V call is TRBV5-1, the J call TRBJ2-7, with 10 bases aligning to TRBD1. The germline gives CDR1 SGHRS, CDR2 YFSETQ. CDR3 length: 18 amino acids. The junction had 12 bases not matched to a gene; V was cut back by 2 bases and J by 1 base. The CDR3 bases are TGCGCCAGCAGCTTAGCGACAGGGGGCTCCCTCCTTTCCTACGAGCAGTACTTC. Translation gives CASSLATGGSLLSYEQYF.

This sequence joins TRBV18 and TRBJ1-2, with 9 bases aligning to TRBD1. This CDR3 has 15 amino acids. The germline CDR1 and CDR2 sequences are KGHSH and LQKENI. J gave up 4 bases and V 3 bases, and 6 bases lay outside the gene matches. The DNA for the CDR3 is TGTGCCAGCTCACCGGAACAGGGGGCTTTCTATGGCTACACCTTC. It encodes CASSPEQGAFYGYTF.

The V call is TRBV19, the J call TRBJ2-3, with 14 bases identical to TRBD2. Germline assignment: CDR1 LNHDA and CDR2 SQIVND (reference sequence). The trim removed 9 bases at V and 2 bases at J, leaving 10 bases unmatched. The CDR3 has 17 residues. The DNA for the CDR3 is TGTGCCAGCTCGGGGGGGACTAGCGGGAGTGTCACAGATACGCAGTATTTT. Protein sequence: CASSGGTSGSVTDTQYF.

The chain joins TRBV6-5 to TRBJ1-3; D gene unclear. CDR3 length equals 12 residues. Trimming removed 6 bases from V and 4 bases from J, with 7 bases in between. The germline V gene encodes CDR1 MNHEY and CDR2 SVGAGI. The CDR3 here is CASSLSGNTIYF. In DNA form, the CDR3 reads TGTGCCAGCAGCCTCTCCGGAAACACCATATATTTT.

The V call is TRBV11-2, the J call TRBJ2-3, with 11 bases identical to TRBD2. The ends lost 3 bases at V and 5 bases at J; junction bases unmatched: 7. The CDR3 is 16 amino acids. CDR1 SGHAT and CDR2 FQNNGV come from the germline V gene. The CDR3 bases are TGTGCCAGCAGCTTCCGACTAGCGGGGCGGGGAGATACGCAGTATTTT. This encodes CASSFRLAGRGDTQYF.

The V gene is TRBV7-2, the J gene TRBJ1-4; D not resolved. Trimming took 0 bases from V and 0 from J, leaving 8 bases between them. The CDR3 sequence is 16 residues long. Germline V lookup: CDR1 SGHTA, CDR2 FQGNSA. CDR3: CASSLASGATNEKLFF. CDR3 DNA sequence: TGTGCCAGCAGCTTAGCGTCGGGCGCAACTAATGAAAAACTGTTTTTT.

J is TRBJ2-7 and V is TRBV5-6; the D gene could be TRBD1 or TRBD2 (5 bases each). V was trimmed by 2 bases and J by 5 bases, leaving 20 bases between them. Germline loops: CDR1 SGHDT, CDR2 YYEEEE. This CDR3 has 16 residues. In nucleotides, the CDR3 is TGTGCCAGCAGCTTAAGCCCGGGACGGACCCTAAACGAGCAGTACTTC. Its translation is CASSLSPGRTLNEQYF.

This sequence joins TRBV5-8 and TRBJ2-7; 8 bases line up with TRBD1. Trimming took 5 bases from V and 5 from J; bases not matched to a gene: 9. The CDR3 runs 14 residues. CDR1 and CDR2 (germline): SGHTS, YDEGEE. The CDR3 DNA reads TGTGCCAGCAGGTTACGGGACAGGCAGCACGAGCAGTACTTC. This encodes CASRLRDRQHEQYF.

The gene calls are TRBV7-2 and TRBJ1-6; tentative D call: TRBD1 (5 bases). Per the germline V gene, CDR1 is SGHTA and CDR2 is FQGNSA. V lost 1 base and J 0 bases, leaving 7 bases between the germline ends. The CDR3 has 16 residues. The CDR3 sequence: CASSLGQSSYNSPLHF. CDR3 nucleotides: TGTGCCAGCAGCTTAGGACAGAGCTCCTATAATTCACCCCTCCACTTT.

The chain carries TRBV27 and TRBJ1-1, with 9 bases identical to TRBD1. The trim removed 9 bases at V and 1 base at J, leaving 6 bases unmatched. The germline V gene has CDR1 MNHEY and CDR2 SMNVEV (reference sequence). The CDR3 totals 14 residues. In nucleotides, the CDR3 is TGTGCCAGTCTCCGGGACAGGGCGAACACTGAAGCTTTCTTT. Protein sequence: CASLRDRANTEAFF.

With regard to this clone: The DNA is omitted, as the CDR3 cannot be located on it reliably, and the CDR3 follows TCRdb's listing. This chain links TRBV9 with TRBJ1-4. The V gene's germline CDR1 is SGDLS and CDR2 YYNGEE. The CDR3 numbers 13 amino acids, ends counted. The CDR3 here is CASSVGVGTLVFF.

This chain uses TRBV5-1 with TRBJ2-7; 8 bases are a match to TRBD1. V shed 5 bases, J shed 6 bases, and the junction held 10 bases outside the gene matches. Germline assignment: CDR1 SGHRS and CDR2 YFSETQ. CDR3 length: 14 residues. The CDR3 region has the DNA TGCGCCAGCAGTCCAACAGGGGGGAACCTCGAGCAGTACTTC. Protein product: CASSPTGGNLEQYF. The entire variable domain, with the rest obtained from reference TRBV5-1 and TRBJ2-7, is as follows: KAGVTQTPRYLIKTRGQQVTLSCSPISGHRSVSWYQQTPGQGLQFLFEYFSETQRNKGNFPGRFSGRQFSNSRSEMNVSTLELGDSALYLCASSPTGGNLEQYFGPGTRLTVT.

This clone was seen more than once but under ten times. CDR3 in DNA: TGCGCCAGCAGCTTCGGGGACTCGACCCAGTACTTC. The encoded protein is CASSFGDSTQYF. V usage is TRBV5-1 and J usage is TRBJ2-5; tentative D call: TRBD2 (6 bases). The CDR3 has 12 amino acids. V dropped 2 bases and J dropped 7 bases, with 9 bases sitting between them. Germline CDR1 and CDR2: SGHRS and YFSETQ.

This clone was seen a single time. The chain uses TRBV11-3 and TRBJ1-6; D might be TRBD1 (6 bases). CDR3 length: 15 residues. Germline V gene lookup returns CDR1 SGHNT and CDR2 YENEEA. V lost 4 bases, J lost 10 bases, and 17 bases lay in between. CDR3 sequence reads: CASSSQQGFGSPLHF. The CDR3 DNA is TGTGCCAGCAGCTCCCAACAGGGCTTTGGGTCACCCCTCCACTTT.

This chain links TRBV10-3 with TRBJ2-7, with no clear D. Trimming stripped 0 bases from V and 0 bases from J, with 3 bases between. The V gene's germline CDR1 is ENHRY and CDR2 SYGVKD. The CDR3 length is 13 residues. CDR3 sequence reads: CAISESPSYEQYF. The CDR3 DNA follows: TGTGCCATCAGTGAGTCCCCCTCCTACGAGCAGTACTTC.

This clone was observed a single time. The chain recombines TRBV5-1 with TRBJ1-1; D not certain. V shed 1 base and J shed 1 base, with 11 bases lying between them. The CDR3 runs to 15 residues. From germline, CDR1 is SGHRS and CDR2 YFSETQ. This chain's CDR3 is CASSLWAVSNTEAFF. The CDR3 DNA follows: TGCGCCAGCAGCTTGTGGGCAGTTTCGAACACTGAAGCTTTCTTT.

The chain has TRBV6-1 and TRBJ1-3; no clear D. Trimming shortened V by 1 base and J by 0 bases, and 7 bases separated the two germline ends. The CDR3 runs 15 residues. Germline lookup yields CDR1 MNHNS and CDR2 SASEGT. The CDR3 region is CASSEGRGSGNTIYF. The CDR3 DNA reads TGTGCCAGCAGTGAAGGCCGGGGCTCTGGAAACACCATATATTTT.

This clone was picked up one time. This sequence joins TRBV19 and TRBJ2-5; D is unresolved. Looked up from germline, CDR1 is LNHDA and CDR2 is SQIVND (reference sequence). CDR3 length equals 14 residues. V lost 2 bases to trimming and J lost 1 base, with 8 bases between them. CDR3 sequence reads: CASSISRRQETQYF. Written as DNA, the CDR3 is TGTGCCAGTAGTATAAGCAGGCGCCAAGAGACCCAGTACTTC.

V usage is TRBV13 and J usage is TRBJ2-2, with D perhaps matching TRBD2 (5 bases). CDR3 length equals 13 residues. V was clipped by 7 bases and J by 4 bases, with 10 bases between them. Germline V gene sequence: CDR1 PRHDT, CDR2 FYEKMQ (reference sequence). This CDR3 reads CASTQRGTGELFF. As DNA, the CDR3 is TGTGCCAGCACCCAACGGGGCACCGGGGAGCTGTTTTTT.

The chain couples TRBV5-1 to TRBJ1-1; a weak D match, TRBD1 (6 bases). The CDR3 spans 14 residues. The germline V and J ends were trimmed by 7 bases and 7 bases, with 20 bases remaining between them. From germline, CDR1 is SGHRS and CDR2 YFSETQ. CDR3 nucleotide sequence: TGCGCCAGCTGCCGAGTTTCTGGGGGCGGTGAAGCTTTCTTT. Its translation is CASCRVSGGGEAFF.

The chain uses TRBV7-3 and TRBJ2-5, with TRBD2 matching over 12 bases. The germline CDR1 and CDR2 sequences are SGHTA and FQGTGA. There are 15 residues in the CDR3. Unmatched junction bases numbered 4, after V lost 5 bases and J lost 3 bases. CDR3 coding DNA: TGTGCCAGCAGCCCTAGCGGGGGGGACGAAGAGACCCAGTACTTC. This translates into CASSPSGGDEETQYF.

The V and J genes are TRBV19 and TRBJ2-2; 10 nucleotides match TRBD2. This CDR3 contains 16 residues. V was clipped by 4 bases and J by 6 bases; unmatched bases: 8. The V gene's germline CDR1 is LNHDA and CDR2 SQIVND (reference sequence). The CDR3 reads CASSKVKAGGPGELFF. Here the CDR3 DNA reads TGTGCCAGTAGTAAAGTGAAAGCGGGGGGGCCCGGGGAGCTGTTTTTT.

In this sample, this clone turned up once. This chain uses TRBV27 with TRBJ1-5; 10 positions agree with TRBD1. V shed 3 bases and J 3 bases; nucleotides not matched to a gene: 8. Germline V gene sequence: CDR1 MNHEY, CDR2 SMNVEV (reference sequence). This CDR3 region has 17 residues. For the CDR3, the DNA is TGTGCCAGCAGTTTGTCATTAGGGACAGGGGCCAATCAGCCCCAGCATTTT. The encoded protein is CASSLSLGTGANQPQHF.

This chain connects TRBV15 to TRBJ2-7; 16 bases map to TRBD2. CDR3 length equals 16 residues. V gave up 8 bases and J gave up 6 bases; unmatched junction bases: 10. Germline CDR1 is LNHNV and CDR2 is YYDKDF (reference sequence). CDR3 region: CATARGTSGGAGEQYF. The DNA for the CDR3 is TGTGCCACCGCCCGGGGGACTAGCGGGGGGGCAGGCGAGCAGTACTTC.